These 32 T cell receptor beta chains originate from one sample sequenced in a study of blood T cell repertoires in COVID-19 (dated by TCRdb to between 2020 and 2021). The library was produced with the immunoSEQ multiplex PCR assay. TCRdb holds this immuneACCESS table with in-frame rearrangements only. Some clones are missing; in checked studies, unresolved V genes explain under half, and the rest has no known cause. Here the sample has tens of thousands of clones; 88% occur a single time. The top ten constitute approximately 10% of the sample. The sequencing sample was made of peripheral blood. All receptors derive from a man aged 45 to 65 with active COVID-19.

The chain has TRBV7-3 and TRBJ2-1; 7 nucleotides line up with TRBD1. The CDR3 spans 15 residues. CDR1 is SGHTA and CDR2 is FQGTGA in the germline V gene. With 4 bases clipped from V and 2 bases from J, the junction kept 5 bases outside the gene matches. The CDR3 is CASSSTGLTYNEQFF. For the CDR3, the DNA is TGTGCCAGCAGCTCGACAGGGCTCACCTACAATGAGCAGTTCTTC.

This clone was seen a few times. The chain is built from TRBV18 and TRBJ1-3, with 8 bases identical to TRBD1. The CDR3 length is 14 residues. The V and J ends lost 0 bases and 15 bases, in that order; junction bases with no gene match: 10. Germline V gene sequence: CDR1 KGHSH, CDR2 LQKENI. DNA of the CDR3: TGTGCCAGCTCACCACCGGGTTGGGACAGGCGGCCATATTTT. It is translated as CASSPPGWDRRPYF.

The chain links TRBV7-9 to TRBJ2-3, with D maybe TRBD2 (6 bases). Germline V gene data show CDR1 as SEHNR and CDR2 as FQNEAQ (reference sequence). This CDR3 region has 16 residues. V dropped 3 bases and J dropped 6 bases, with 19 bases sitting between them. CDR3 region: CASSFPRDGGGDTQYF. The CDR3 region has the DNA TGTGCCAGCAGCTTTCCCAGGGACGGAGGAGGGGATACGCAGTATTTT.

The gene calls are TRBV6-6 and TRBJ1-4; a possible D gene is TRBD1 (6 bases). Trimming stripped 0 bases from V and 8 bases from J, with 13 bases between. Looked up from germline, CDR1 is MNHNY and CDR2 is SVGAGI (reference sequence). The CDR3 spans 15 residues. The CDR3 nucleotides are TGTGCCAGCAGTTACTCGACCCAGGGGACGGAAAAACTGTTTTTT. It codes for CASSYSTQGTEKLFF.

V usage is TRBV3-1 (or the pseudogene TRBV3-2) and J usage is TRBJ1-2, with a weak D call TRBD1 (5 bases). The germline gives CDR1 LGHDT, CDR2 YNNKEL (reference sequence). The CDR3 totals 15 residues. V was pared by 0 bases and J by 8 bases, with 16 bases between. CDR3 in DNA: TGTGCCAGCAGCCAAGATATGGGGGGACTGTGGGGCTACACCTTC. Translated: CASSQDMGGLWGYTF.

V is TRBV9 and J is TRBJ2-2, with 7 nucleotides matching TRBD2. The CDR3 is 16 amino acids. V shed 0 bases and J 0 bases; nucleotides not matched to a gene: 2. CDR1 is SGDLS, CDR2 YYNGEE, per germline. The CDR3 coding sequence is TGTGCCAGCAGCGTAGTGGCGGGGGCGAACACCGGGGAGCTGTTTTTT. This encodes CASSVVAGANTGELFF.

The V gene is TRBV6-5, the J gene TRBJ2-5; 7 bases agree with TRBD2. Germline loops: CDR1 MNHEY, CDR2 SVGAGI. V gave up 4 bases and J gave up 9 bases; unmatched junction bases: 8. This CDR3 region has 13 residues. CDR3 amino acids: CASSSDPGGAQYF. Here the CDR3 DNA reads TGTGCCAGCAGTTCGGACCCTGGGGGGGCCCAGTACTTC.

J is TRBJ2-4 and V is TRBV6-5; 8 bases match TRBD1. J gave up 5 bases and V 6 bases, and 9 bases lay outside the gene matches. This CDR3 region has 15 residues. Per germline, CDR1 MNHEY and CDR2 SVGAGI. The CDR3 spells CASSPRQGRQNIQYF. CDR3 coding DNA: TGTGCCAGCAGCCCCCGACAGGGGCGTCAAAACATTCAGTACTTC.

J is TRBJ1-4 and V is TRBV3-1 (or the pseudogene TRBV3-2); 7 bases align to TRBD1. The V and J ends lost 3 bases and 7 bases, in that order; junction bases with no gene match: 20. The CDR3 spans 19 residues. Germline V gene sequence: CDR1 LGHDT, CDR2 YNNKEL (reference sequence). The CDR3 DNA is TGTGCCAGCAGCCATAGGGGATTGACAGGGCGGTACGTGGGTGAAAAACTGTTTTTT. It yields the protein CASSHRGLTGRYVGEKLFF.

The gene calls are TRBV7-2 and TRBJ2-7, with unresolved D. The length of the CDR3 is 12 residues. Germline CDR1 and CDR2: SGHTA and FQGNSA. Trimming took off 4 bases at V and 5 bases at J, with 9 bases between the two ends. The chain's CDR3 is CASSSTRHEQYF. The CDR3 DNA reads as TGTGCCAGCAGCTCGACAAGGCACGAGCAGTACTTC.

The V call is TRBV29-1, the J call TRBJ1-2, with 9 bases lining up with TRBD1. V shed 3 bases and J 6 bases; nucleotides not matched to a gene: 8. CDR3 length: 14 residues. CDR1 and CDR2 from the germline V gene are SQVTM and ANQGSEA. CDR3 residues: CSVERTGGRDGYTF. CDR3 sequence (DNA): TGCAGCGTTGAGCGAACAGGGGGCAGGGATGGCTACACCTTC.

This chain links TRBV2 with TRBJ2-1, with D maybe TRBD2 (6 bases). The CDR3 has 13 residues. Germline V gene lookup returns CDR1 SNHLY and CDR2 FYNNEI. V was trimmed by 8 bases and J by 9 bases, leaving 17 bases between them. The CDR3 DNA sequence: TGTGCCAGCGTCAAGTCTAGCGCACTTGAGCAGTTCTTC. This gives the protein CASVKSSALEQFF. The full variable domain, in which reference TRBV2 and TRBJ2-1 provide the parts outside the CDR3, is EPEVTQTPSHQVTQMGQEVILRCVPISNHLYFYWYRQILGQKVEFLVSFYNNEISEKSEIFDDQFSVERPDGSNFTLKIRSTKLEDSAMYFCASVKSSALEQFFGPGTRLTVL.

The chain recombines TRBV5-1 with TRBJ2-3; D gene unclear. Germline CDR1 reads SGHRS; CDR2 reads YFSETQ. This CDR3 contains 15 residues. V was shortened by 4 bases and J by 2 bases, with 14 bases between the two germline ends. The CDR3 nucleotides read TGCGCCAGCAGCCTGTACAGAAGCCACACAGATACGCAGTATTTT. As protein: CASSLYRSHTDTQYF. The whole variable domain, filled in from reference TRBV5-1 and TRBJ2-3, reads KAGVTQTPRYLIKTRGQQVTLSCSPISGHRSVSWYQQTPGQGLQFLFEYFSETQRNKGNFPGRFSGRQFSNSRSEMNVSTLELGDSALYLCASSLYRSHTDTQYFGPGTRLTVL.

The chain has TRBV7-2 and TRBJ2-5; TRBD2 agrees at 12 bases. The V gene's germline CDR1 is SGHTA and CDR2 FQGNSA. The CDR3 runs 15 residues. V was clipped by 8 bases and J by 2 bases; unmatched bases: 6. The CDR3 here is CASRETSGRQETQYF. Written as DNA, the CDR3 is TGTGCCAGCCGGGAGACTAGCGGGAGACAAGAGACCCAGTACTTC.

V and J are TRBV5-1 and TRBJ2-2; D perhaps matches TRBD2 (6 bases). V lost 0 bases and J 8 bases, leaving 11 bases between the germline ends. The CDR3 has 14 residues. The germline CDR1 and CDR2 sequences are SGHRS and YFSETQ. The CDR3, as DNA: TGCGCCAGCAGCTTGGAGGCGGGGACGGGGGAGCTGTTTTTT. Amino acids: CASSLEAGTGELFF.

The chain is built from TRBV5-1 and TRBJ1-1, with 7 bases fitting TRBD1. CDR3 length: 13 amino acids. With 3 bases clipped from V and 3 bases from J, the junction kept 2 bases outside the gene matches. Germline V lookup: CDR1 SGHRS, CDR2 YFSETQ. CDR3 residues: CASSSTGDTEAFF. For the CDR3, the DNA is TGCGCCAGCAGCTCTACAGGGGACACTGAAGCTTTCTTT.

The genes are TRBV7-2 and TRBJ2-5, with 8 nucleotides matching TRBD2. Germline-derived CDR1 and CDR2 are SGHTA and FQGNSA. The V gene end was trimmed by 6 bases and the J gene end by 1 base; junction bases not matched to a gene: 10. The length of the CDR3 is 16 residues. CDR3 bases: TGTGCCAGCAGACGTTCTAGCGGGTGGGGCCAAGAGACCCAGTACTTC. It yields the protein CASRRSSGWGQETQYF.

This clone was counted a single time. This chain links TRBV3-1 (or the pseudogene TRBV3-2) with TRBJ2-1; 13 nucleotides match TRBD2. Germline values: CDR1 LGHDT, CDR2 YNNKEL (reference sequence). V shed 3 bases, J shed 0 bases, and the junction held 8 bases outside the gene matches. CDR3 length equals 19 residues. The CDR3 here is CASSHLTSGRLSSYNEQFF. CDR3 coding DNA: TGTGCCAGCAGCCATCTGACTAGCGGGAGGCTGAGCTCCTACAATGAGCAGTTCTTC.

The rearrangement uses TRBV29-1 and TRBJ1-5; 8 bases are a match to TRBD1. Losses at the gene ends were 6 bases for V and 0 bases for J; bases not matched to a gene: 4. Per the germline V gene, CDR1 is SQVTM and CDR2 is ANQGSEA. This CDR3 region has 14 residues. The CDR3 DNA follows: TGCAGCGTCCTGGGACAGGATAGCAATCAGCCCCAGCATTTT. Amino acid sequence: CSVLGQDSNQPQHF.

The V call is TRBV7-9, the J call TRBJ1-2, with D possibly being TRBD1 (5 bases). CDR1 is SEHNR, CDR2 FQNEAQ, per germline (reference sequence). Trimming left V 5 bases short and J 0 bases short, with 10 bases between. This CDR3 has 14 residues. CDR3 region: CASSLTVSNYGYTF. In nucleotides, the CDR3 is TGTGCCAGCAGCCTGACAGTTTCTAACTATGGCTACACCTTC.

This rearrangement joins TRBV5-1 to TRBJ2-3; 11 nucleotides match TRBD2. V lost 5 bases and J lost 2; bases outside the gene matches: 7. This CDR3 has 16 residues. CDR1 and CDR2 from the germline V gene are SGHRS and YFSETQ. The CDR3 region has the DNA TGCGCCAGCAGGAAGATTAGCGGGGGGGACACAGATACGCAGTATTTT. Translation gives CASRKISGGDTDTQYF.

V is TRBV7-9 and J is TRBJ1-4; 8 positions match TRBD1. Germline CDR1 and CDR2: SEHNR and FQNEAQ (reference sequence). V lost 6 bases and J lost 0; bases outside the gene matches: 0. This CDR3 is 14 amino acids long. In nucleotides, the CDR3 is TGTGCCAGCAGGGACAGGGCAACTAATGAAAAACTGTTTTTT. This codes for CASRDRATNEKLFF.

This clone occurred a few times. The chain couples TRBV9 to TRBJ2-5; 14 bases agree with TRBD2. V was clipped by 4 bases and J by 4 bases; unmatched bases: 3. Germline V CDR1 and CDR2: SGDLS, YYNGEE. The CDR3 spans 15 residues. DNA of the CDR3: TGTGCCAGCAGCCGGGGACTAGCGGGGGCAGAGACCCAGTACTTC. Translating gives CASSRGLAGAETQYF.

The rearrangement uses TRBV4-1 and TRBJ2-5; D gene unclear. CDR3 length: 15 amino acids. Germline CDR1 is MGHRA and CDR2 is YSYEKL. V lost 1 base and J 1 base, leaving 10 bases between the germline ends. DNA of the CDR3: TGCGCCAGCAGCCAAGCCCTTCGCAGCCAAGAGACCCAGTACTTC. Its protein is CASSQALRSQETQYF.

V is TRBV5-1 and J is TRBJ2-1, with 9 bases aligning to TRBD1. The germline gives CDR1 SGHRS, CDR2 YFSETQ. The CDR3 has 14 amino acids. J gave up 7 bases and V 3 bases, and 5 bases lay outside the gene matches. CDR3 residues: CASSSGTGWNEQFF. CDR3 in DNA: TGCGCCAGCAGCTCCGGGACAGGGTGGAATGAGCAGTTCTTC. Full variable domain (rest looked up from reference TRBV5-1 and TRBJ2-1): KAGVTQTPRYLIKTRGQQVTLSCSPISGHRSVSWYQQTPGQGLQFLFEYFSETQRNKGNFPGRFSGRQFSNSRSEMNVSTLELGDSALYLCASSSGTGWNEQFFGPGTRLTVL.

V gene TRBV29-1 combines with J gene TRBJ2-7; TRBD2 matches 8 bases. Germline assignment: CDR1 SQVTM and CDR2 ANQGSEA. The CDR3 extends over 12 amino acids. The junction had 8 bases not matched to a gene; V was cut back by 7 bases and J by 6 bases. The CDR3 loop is CSGSGTSGEQYF. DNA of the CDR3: TGCAGCGGGTCCGGGACTAGTGGCGAGCAGTACTTC.

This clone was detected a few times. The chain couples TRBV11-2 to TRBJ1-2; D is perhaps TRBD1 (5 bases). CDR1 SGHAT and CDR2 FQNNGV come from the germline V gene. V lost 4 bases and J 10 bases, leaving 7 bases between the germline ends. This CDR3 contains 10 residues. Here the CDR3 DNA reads TGTGCCAGCAGCTCCAGGGTCTACACCTTC. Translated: CASSSRVYTF. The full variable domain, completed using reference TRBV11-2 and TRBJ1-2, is EAGVAQSPRYKIIEKRQSVAFWCNPISGHATLYWYQQILGQGPKLLIQFQNNGVVDDSQLPKDRFSAERLKGVDSTLKIQPAKLEDSAVYLCASSSRVYTFGSGTRLTVV.

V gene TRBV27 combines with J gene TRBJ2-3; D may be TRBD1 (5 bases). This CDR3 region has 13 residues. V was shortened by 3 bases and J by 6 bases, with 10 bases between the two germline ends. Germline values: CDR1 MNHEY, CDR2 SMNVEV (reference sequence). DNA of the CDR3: TGTGCCAGCAGTTTTATCAGGGCTGATACGCAGTATTTT. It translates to CASSFIRADTQYF.

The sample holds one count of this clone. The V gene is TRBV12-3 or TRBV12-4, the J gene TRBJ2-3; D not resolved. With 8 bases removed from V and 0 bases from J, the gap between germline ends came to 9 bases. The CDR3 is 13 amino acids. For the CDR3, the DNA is TGTGCCAGCGGCCTCATGAGCACAGATACGCAGTATTTT. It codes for CASGLMSTDTQYF.

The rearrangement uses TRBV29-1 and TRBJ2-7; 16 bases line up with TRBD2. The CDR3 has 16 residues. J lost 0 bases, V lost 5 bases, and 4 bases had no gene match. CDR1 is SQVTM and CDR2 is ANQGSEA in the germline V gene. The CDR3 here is CSVRGLAGGSSYEQYF. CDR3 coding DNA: TGCAGCGTTCGGGGACTAGCGGGAGGGAGCTCCTACGAGCAGTACTTC.

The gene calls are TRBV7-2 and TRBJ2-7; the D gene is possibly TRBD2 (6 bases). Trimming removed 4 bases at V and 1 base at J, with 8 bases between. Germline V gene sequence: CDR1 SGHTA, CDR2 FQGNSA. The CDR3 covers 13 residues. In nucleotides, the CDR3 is TGTGCCAGCAGCTCTAGCGCATCCTACGAGCAGTACTTC. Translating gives CASSSSASYEQYF.

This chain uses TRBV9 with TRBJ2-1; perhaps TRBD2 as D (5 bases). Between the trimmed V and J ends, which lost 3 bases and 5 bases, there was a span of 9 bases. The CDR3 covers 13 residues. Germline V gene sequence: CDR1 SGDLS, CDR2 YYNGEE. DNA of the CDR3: TGTGCCAGCAGCGACGGACTCGACAATGAGCAGTTCTTC. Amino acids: CASSDGLDNEQFF. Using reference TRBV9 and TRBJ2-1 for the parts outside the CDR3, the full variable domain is DSGVTQTPKHLITATGQRVTLRCSPRSGDLSVYWYQQSLDQGLQFLIQYYNGEERAKGNILERFSAQQFPDLHSELNLSSLELGDSALYFCASSDGLDNEQFFGPGTRLTVL.